This passage covers 4 T cell receptor beta chains from one sample sequenced in a study of blood T cell repertoires in COVID-19. Using immunoSEQ multiplex PCR, the repertoire was profiled, and TCRdb retains in-frame clones only, with some absent. Of around 400,000 clones in the sample, roughly 92% are singletons; the top ten hold roughly 0.9%. The sequenced sample consisted of PBMCs or T cells enriched from blood (not recorded which). These receptors were obtained from a woman between 40 and 50 years old who had been exposed to COVID-19.

J is TRBJ2-1 and V is TRBV11-3; D is perhaps TRBD2 (7 bases). Per the germline V gene, CDR1 is SGHNT and CDR2 is YENEEA. The CDR3 is 16 amino acids. Deletions cut 6 bases from V and 0 bases from J, with 15 bases between. This CDR3 is CASSIGGLPSYNEQFF. The CDR3 DNA follows: TGTGCCAGCAGTATCGGGGGGCTCCCCTCCTACAATGAGCAGTTCTTC.

J is TRBJ2-1 and V is TRBV5-4; 8 nucleotides match TRBD2. CDR3 length equals 15 residues. The junction had 9 bases not matched to a gene; V was cut back by 5 bases and J by 5 bases. The germline V gene has CDR1 SGHNT and CDR2 YYREEE (reference sequence). The CDR3 DNA sequence: TGTGCCAGCAGGTCGACGGGGGGGCCTCACAATGAGCAGTTCTTC. Translating it yields CASRSTGGPHNEQFF. The full variable domain, its missing parts supplied by reference TRBV5-4 and TRBJ2-1, is ETGVTQSPTHLIKTRGQQVTLRCSSQSGHNTVSWYQQALGQGPQFIFQYYREEENGRGNFPPRFSGLQFPNYSSELNVNALELDDSALYLCASRSTGGPHNEQFFGPGTRLTVL.

The V call is TRBV6-6, the J call TRBJ2-5; TRBD1 matches 8 bases. The CDR3 is 16 amino acids. Germline-derived CDR1 and CDR2 are MNHNY and SVGAGI (reference sequence). V shed 3 bases, J shed 0 bases, and the junction held 6 bases outside the gene matches. The CDR3 sequence: CASSYRDRLDQETQYF. The CDR3 region has the DNA TGTGCCAGCAGTTATCGGGACAGGCTTGACCAAGAGACCCAGTACTTC.

The chain employs TRBV14 and TRBJ1-2; TRBD1 might be the D (5 bases). The length of the CDR3 is 12 residues. Looked up from germline, CDR1 is SGHDN and CDR2 is FVKESK. V was cut by 4 bases and J by 8 bases, with 11 bases left in between. The CDR3 DNA reads TGTGCCAGCAGCCTGACGGGGGACGGCTACACCTTC. Amino acid sequence: CASSLTGDGYTF.